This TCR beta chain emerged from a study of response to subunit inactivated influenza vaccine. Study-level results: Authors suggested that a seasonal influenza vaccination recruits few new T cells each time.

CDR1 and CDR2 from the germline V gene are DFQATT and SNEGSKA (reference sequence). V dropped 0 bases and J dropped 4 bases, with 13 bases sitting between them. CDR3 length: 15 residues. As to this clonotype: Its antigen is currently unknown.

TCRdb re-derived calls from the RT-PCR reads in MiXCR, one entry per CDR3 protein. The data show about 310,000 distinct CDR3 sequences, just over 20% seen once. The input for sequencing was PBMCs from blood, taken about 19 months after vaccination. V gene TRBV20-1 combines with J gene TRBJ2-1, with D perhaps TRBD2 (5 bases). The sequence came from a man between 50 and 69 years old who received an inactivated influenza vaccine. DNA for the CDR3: TGCAGTGCTAGAGATCGATGGAGGTCTTACAATGAGCAGTTCTTC. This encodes CSARDRWRSYNEQFF.